This T cell receptor beta chain emerged from a study of T cell changes during pregnancy in multiple sclerosis. The method was immunoSEQ multiplex PCR; TCRdb's version includes in-frame clones alone and lacks a portion of them. The data show under 45,000 clones, more than 75% seen once. Germline V gene lookup returns CDR1 MNHEY and CDR2 SMNVEV (reference sequence). This CDR3 has 13 amino acids. The V end was cut by 2 bases, the J end by 5 bases, with 7 bases between. Sample: peripheral blood, taken in the second trimester of pregnancy. The genes are TRBV27 and TRBJ1-5; D uncertain. This clonotype was obtained from a female donor in good health, enrolled as a control in a pregnancy study. In DNA form, the CDR3 reads TGTGCCAGCAGTTTAGGCCCCCATCAGCCCCAGCATTTT. Translating gives CASSLGPHQPQHF.